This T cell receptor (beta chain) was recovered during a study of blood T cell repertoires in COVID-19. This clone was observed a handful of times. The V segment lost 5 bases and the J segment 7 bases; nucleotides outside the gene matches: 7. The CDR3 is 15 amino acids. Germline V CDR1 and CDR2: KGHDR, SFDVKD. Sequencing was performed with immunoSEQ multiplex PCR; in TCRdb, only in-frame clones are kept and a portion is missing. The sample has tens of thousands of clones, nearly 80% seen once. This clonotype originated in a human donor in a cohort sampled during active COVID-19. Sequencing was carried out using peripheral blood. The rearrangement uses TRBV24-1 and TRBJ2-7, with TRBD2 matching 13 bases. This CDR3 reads CATSATSGRAWEQYV. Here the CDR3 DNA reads TGTGCCACCAGTGCAACTAGCGGGAGGGCTTGGGAGCAGTACGTC.